This T cell receptor beta chain originates from a study of radiation and T cells in renal cell carcinoma. Study-wide findings and caveats: In blood, top tumor clones expanded by 2 weeks, shrinking by 4. Without pretreatment biopsies, baseline tumor clonotype presence was undetermined.

Noted time point: baseline pretreatment blood. Described treatment: 15 Gy SBRT to primary tumor, nephrectomy 4 weeks later. Sequenced by immunoSEQ multiplex PCR; TCRdb stores in-frame clones only, minus some. Among 140,000 or so clones, roughly 88% were seen once, and the ten largest hold 12%. Trimming at V came to 4 bases and at J to 6 bases, leaving 11 bases not matched to a gene. This CDR3 has 17 residues. Germline loops: CDR1 SEHNR, CDR2 FQNEAQ (reference sequence). As regards this clone: Its antigen remains unknown.

This TCR came from a woman aged 45-65 years with renal cell carcinoma. The rearrangement joins TRBV7-9 to TRBJ2-1; 11 bases agree with TRBD1. The sequencing used blood, collected from a patient whose treatment included radiotherapy and nephrectomy. CDR3 amino acids: CASSSPGTGGLGNEQFF. CDR3 coding DNA: TGTGCCAGCAGCTCGCCCGGGACAGGGGGTTTGGGCAATGAGCAGTTCTTC.